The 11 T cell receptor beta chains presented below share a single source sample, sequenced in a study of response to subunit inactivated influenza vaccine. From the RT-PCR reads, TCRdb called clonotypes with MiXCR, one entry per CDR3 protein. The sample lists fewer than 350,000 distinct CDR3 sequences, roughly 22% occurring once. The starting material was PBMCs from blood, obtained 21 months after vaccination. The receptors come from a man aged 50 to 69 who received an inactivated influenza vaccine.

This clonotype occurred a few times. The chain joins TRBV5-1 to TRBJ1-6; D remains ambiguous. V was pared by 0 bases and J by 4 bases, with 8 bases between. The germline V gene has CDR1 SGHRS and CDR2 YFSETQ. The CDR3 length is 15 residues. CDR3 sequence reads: CASSLGGVYNSPLHF. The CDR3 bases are TGCGCCAGCAGCTTGGGTGGGGTGTATAATTCACCCCTCCACTTT. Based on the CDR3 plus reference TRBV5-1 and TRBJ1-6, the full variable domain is KAGVTQTPRYLIKTRGQQVTLSCSPISGHRSVSWYQQTPGQGLQFLFEYFSETQRNKGNFPGRFSGRQFSNSRSEMNVSTLELGDSALYLCASSLGGVYNSPLHFGNGTRLTVT.

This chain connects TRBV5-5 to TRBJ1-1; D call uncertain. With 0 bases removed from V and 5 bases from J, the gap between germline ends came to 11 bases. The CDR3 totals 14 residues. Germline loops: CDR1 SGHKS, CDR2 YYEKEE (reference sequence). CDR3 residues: CASSLVPGSTEAFF. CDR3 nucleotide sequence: TGTGCCAGCAGCTTGGTTCCGGGGAGTACTGAAGCTTTCTTT.

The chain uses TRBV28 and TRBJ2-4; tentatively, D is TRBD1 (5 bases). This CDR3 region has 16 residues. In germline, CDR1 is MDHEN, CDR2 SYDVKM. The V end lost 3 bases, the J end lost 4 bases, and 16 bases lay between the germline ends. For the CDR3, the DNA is TGTGCCAGCAGTTTTGGGGCTGACGGGTTTAAAAACATTCAGTACTTC. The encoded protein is CASSFGADGFKNIQYF.

The CDR3 protein is CASRRNRGPHSTQYF. CDR3 sequence (DNA): TGTGCCAGCAGAAGGAACAGGGGCCCCCACAGTACGCAGTATTTT. The chain uses TRBV12-3 or TRBV12-4 and TRBJ2-3, with 7 bases identical to TRBD1. Trimming at V came to 6 bases and at J to 8 bases, leaving 14 bases not matched to a gene. The CDR3 has 15 amino acids.

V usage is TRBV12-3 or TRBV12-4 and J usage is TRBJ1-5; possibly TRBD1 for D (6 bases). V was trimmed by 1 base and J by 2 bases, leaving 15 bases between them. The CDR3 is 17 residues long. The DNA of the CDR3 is TGTGCCAGCAGTTTAGGGACTAGGGGGTTGGGCAATCAGCCCCAGCATTTT. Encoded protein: CASSLGTRGLGNQPQHF.

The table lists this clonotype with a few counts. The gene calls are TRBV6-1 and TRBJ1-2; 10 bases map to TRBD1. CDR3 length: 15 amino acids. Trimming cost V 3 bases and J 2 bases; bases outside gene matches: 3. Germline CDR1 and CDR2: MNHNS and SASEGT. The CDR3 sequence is CASSDRTGGNYGYTF. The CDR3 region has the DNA TGTGCCAGCAGTGATCGGACAGGGGGGAACTATGGCTACACCTTC.

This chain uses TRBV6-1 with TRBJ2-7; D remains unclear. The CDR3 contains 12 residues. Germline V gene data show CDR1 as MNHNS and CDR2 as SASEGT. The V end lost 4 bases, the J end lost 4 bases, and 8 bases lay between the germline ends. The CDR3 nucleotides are TGTGCCAGCAGTGGTGGTGCATACGAGCAGTACTTC. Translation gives CASSGGAYEQYF.

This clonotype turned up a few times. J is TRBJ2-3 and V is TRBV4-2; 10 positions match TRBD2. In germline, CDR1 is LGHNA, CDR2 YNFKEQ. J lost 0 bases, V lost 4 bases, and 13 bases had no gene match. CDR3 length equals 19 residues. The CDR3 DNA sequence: TGTGCCAGCAGCCCTCAAACTAGCGGGACCAGCAAAAGCACAGATACGCAGTATTTT. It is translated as CASSPQTSGTSKSTDTQYF.

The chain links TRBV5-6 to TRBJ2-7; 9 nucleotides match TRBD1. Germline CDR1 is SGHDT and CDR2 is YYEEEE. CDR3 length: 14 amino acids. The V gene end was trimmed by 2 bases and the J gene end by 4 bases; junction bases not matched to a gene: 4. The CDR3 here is CASSFNRGRYEQYF. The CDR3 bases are TGTGCCAGCAGCTTCAACAGGGGGCGTTACGAGCAGTACTTC.

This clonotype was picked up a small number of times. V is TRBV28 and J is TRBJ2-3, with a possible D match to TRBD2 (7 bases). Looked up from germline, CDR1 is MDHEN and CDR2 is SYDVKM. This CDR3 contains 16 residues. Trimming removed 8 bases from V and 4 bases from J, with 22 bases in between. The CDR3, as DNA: TGTGCCAGCGCCTGGGGGGGACAAGATGTTTCAGATACGCAGTATTTT. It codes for CASAWGGQDVSDTQYF.

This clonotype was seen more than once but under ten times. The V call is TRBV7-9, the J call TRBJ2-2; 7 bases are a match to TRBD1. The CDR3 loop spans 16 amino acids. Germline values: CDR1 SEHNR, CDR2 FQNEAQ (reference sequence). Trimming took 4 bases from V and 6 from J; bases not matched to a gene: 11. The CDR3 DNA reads TGTGCCAGCAGCTCCACAGGGGCCCGTCTTTCCGGGGAGCTGTTTTTT. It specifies CASSSTGARLSGELFF.